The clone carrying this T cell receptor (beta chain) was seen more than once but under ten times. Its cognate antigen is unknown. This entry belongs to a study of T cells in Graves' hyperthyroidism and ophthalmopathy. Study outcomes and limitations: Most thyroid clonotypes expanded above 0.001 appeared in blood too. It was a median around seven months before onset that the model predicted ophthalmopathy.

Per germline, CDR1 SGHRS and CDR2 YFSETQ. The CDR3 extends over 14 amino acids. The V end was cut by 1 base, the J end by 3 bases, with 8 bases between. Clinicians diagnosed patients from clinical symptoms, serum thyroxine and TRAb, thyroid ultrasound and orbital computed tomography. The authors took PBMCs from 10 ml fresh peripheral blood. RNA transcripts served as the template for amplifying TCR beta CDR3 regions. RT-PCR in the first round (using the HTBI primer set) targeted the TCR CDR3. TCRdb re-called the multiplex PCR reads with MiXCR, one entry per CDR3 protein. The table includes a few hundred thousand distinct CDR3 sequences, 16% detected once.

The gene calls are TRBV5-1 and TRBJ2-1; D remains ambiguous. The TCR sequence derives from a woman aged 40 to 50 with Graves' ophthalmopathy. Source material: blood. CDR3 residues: CASSLFTNYNEQFF. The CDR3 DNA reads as TGCGCCAGCAGCTTGTTTACAAACTACAATGAGCAGTTCTTC.